Presented here are 30 T cell receptor beta chains from one specimen sequenced in a study of CD8 T cells in ankylosing spondylitis. Findings and caveats of the study: In ankylosing spondylitis blood, a motif of roughly eight highly homologous TCR beta variants appeared characteristic.

TCRdb used MiXCR to reprocess the 5' RACE reads, holding one entry per CDR3 protein. The sample lists a few hundred thousand distinct CDR3 sequences; approximately 8.2% were seen once. The antigens for these receptors are not known. Sequencing used blood, either unsorted or a sorted T cell fraction (not recorded which). The receptor source for this set is a male donor with ankylosing spondylitis.

This clonotype was counted only a few times. The V gene is TRBV28, the J gene TRBJ2-3; 10 positions agree with TRBD2. With V trimmed by 6 bases and J by 9 bases, 12 bases remained unmatched. The CDR3 sequence is 15 residues long. CDR1 and CDR2 (germline): MDHEN, SYDVKM. The CDR3 here is CASRLRASGRRTQYF. The CDR3 DNA follows: TGTGCCAGCAGGCTGCGGGCTAGCGGGAGAAGGACGCAGTATTTT.

The sample holds many counts of this clonotype. The genes are TRBV5-1 and TRBJ2-2; D ambiguous. This CDR3 contains 16 residues. The V gene's germline CDR1 is SGHRS and CDR2 YFSETQ. Trimming took 0 bases from V and 6 from J, leaving 15 bases between them. In DNA, the CDR3 is TGCGCCAGCAGCTTGGTTCTGGGCGGAAAGGCCGGGGAGCTGTTTTTT. Translation gives CASSLVLGGKAGELFF.

In this sample, this clonotype turned up a few times. V gene TRBV7-9 combines with J gene TRBJ1-5, with no clear D. Trimming removed 3 bases at V and 7 bases at J, with 13 bases between. CDR3 length equals 14 residues. Germline V gene sequence: CDR1 SEHNR, CDR2 FQNEAQ (reference sequence). DNA for the CDR3: TGTGCCAGCAGCTTGGGATATTCCGAACAGCCCCAGCATTTT. Translating it yields CASSLGYSEQPQHF.

As for this clonotype: A read error may account for a junction end that differs from germline. This rearrangement joins TRBV11-3 to TRBJ1-1; TRBD1 might be the D (5 bases). This CDR3 contains 16 residues. Germline-derived CDR1 and CDR2 are SGHNT and YENEEA. For the CDR3, the DNA is TGTGCCAGCAGCTTAGAAAGGGGAAGGGTGAACGCTGAAGCTTTCTTT. It yields the protein CASSLERGRVNAEAFF. The entire variable domain, with the rest obtained from reference TRBV11-3 and TRBJ1-1, is as follows: EAGVVQSPRYKIIEKKQPVAFWCNPISGHNTLYWYLQNLGQGPELLIRYENEEAVDDSQLPKDRFSAERLKGVDSTLKIQPAELGDSAVYLCASSLERGRVNAEAFFGQGTRLTVV.

This clonotype was detected a few times. The chain links TRBV28 to TRBJ1-1; TRBD1 might be the D (5 bases). The germline V and J ends were trimmed by 3 bases and 7 bases, with 9 bases remaining between them. Germline V lookup: CDR1 MDHEN, CDR2 SYDVKM. CDR3 length: 12 amino acids. This chain's CDR3 is CASSFEQDEAFF. In DNA form, the CDR3 reads TGTGCCAGCAGTTTTGAACAGGATGAAGCTTTCTTT.

This clonotype was found many times. The rearrangement joins TRBV7-2 to TRBJ1-2; a weak D match, TRBD1 (5 bases). CDR1 and CDR2 (germline): SGHTA, FQGNSA. The CDR3 spans 14 residues. V was shortened by 1 base and J by 8 bases, with 14 bases between the two germline ends. CDR3 loop: CASSLDQGSDGYTF. DNA for the CDR3: TGTGCCAGCAGCTTAGATCAGGGATCGGACGGCTACACCTTC.

This clonotype was seen only a few times. V and J are TRBV7-6 and TRBJ1-6, with D hard to call. CDR1 SGHVS and CDR2 FNYEAQ come from the germline V gene. Trimming stripped 7 bases from V and 8 bases from J, with 12 bases between. This CDR3 has 13 residues. As DNA, the CDR3 is TGTGCCAGCACCCAATTTGCGTATTCACCCCTCCACTTT. This sequence encodes CASTQFAYSPLHF.

The sample holds a few counts of this clonotype. The chain has TRBV28 and TRBJ2-3; 8 positions match TRBD1. CDR3 size: 15 residues. Germline-derived CDR1 and CDR2 are MDHEN and SYDVKM. Trimming took 7 bases from V and 3 from J; bases not matched to a gene: 9. CDR3 loop: CASKINQGATDTQYF. The CDR3 nucleotides read TGTGCCAGCAAAATAAACCAGGGGGCGACAGATACGCAGTATTTT.

The chain carries TRBV5-6 and TRBJ2-2, with 7 bases matching TRBD1. Germline loops: CDR1 SGHDT, CDR2 YYEEEE. The CDR3 contains 15 residues. The trim removed 4 bases at V and 0 bases at J, leaving 3 bases unmatched. CDR3 in DNA: TGTGCCAGCAGCCCGGGACAGCCGAACACCGGGGAGCTGTTTTTT. It translates to CASSPGQPNTGELFF.

The table lists this clonotype with a few counts. J is TRBJ1-5 and V is TRBV7-2, with 9 bases identical to TRBD1. This CDR3 is built from 15 residues. CDR1 SGHTA and CDR2 FQGNSA come from the germline V gene. Unmatched junction bases numbered 7, after V lost 5 bases and J lost 5 bases. The CDR3 sequence is CASSQNRGLDQPQHF. CDR3 nucleotides: TGTGCCAGCAGCCAAAACAGGGGGCTAGATCAGCCCCAGCATTTT.

The table lists this clonotype with a few counts. The chain joins TRBV7-2 to TRBJ1-1, with D possibly being TRBD1 (6 bases). Germline V gives CDR1 SGHTA, CDR2 FQGNSA. The V end was cut by 4 bases, the J end by 9 bases, with 18 bases between. The CDR3 spans 14 residues. Here the CDR3 DNA reads TGTGCCAGCAGCTCACCCGGAGGGGGAAAACAAGCTTTCTTT. Amino acid sequence: CASSSPGGGKQAFF.

V gene TRBV27 combines with J gene TRBJ2-2; no definite D call. Looked up from germline, CDR1 is MNHEY and CDR2 is SMNVEV (reference sequence). V lost 8 bases and J lost 4, with 8 bases in between. This CDR3 is 12 amino acids long. The CDR3: CASGDSTGELFF. The CDR3, as DNA: TGTGCCAGCGGGGATTCCACCGGGGAGCTGTTTTTT.

The chain combines TRBV20-1 with TRBJ1-5; TRBD1 matches 8 bases. The CDR3 totals 15 residues. Germline values: CDR1 DFQATT, CDR2 SNEGSKA (reference sequence). Trimming took 3 bases from V and 5 from J; bases not matched to a gene: 9. The CDR3 DNA sequence: TGCAGTGCTAGTGATCACCAGGGACAGGATCAGCCCCAGCATTTT. It is translated as CSASDHQGQDQPQHF.

This clonotype was recorded many times. V and J are TRBV6-5 and TRBJ2-5; D gene ambiguous. Trimming cost V 0 bases and J 9 bases, with 2 bases left between them. CDR1 MNHEY and CDR2 SVGAGI come from the germline V gene. The CDR3 sequence is 10 residues long. In DNA form, the CDR3 reads TGTGCCAGCAGTTACTCACCCCAGTACTTC. Its translation is CASSYSPQYF.

The rearrangement uses TRBV5-5 and TRBJ2-7, with 8 bases matching TRBD2. The CDR3 consists of 14 residues. In germline, CDR1 is SGHKS, CDR2 YYEKEE (reference sequence). Losses at the gene ends were 2 bases for V and 2 bases for J; bases not matched to a gene: 3. The CDR3 DNA sequence: TGTGCCAGCAGCTTAGCGGGAGCAACCTACGAGCAGTACTTC. It codes for CASSLAGATYEQYF.

This clonotype was detected a few times. The genes are TRBV9 and TRBJ2-1, with 11 bases fitting TRBD2. Germline V gene lookup returns CDR1 SGDLS and CDR2 YYNGEE. There are 17 residues in the CDR3. The trim removed 3 bases at V and 0 bases at J, leaving 5 bases unmatched. CDR3: CASSDSSGRTSYNEQFF. CDR3 DNA sequence: TGTGCCAGCAGCGACTCTAGCGGGAGGACCTCCTACAATGAGCAGTTCTTC.

This clonotype has a count of ten or more. The gene calls are TRBV15 and TRBJ1-5; weak D call: TRBD1 (5 bases). Trimming stripped 0 bases from V and 6 bases from J, with 9 bases between. Looked up from germline, CDR1 is LNHNV and CDR2 is YYDKDF (reference sequence). The CDR3 has 14 residues. DNA for the CDR3: TGTGCCACCAGCAGAGATCCGGGGCTTCAGCCCCAGCATTTT. Translated, it gives CATSRDPGLQPQHF.

In its sample, this clonotype was seen many times. The chain has TRBV3-1 and TRBJ2-1, with TRBD2 matching over 10 bases. Germline CDR1 is LGHDT and CDR2 is YNNKEL (reference sequence). The J segment lost 4 bases and the V segment lost 2 bases, leaving 2 bases of the junction unmatched. The CDR3 is 15 amino acids. The CDR3 spells CASSQSLAGYNEQFF. In nucleotides, the CDR3 is TGTGCCAGCAGCCAATCACTAGCGGGGTACAATGAGCAGTTCTTC.

This clonotype was observed at least ten times. The chain carries TRBV5-1 and TRBJ2-7; 7 bases match TRBD2. The V gene's germline CDR1 is SGHRS and CDR2 YFSETQ. The V and J ends lost 2 bases and 2 bases, in that order; junction bases with no gene match: 4. The CDR3 totals 14 residues. The CDR3 sequence: CASSFGLEAYEQYF. The CDR3 nucleotides are TGCGCCAGCAGCTTCGGACTAGAAGCCTACGAGCAGTACTTC.

The chain combines TRBV7-9 with TRBJ1-1, with 7 positions matching TRBD1. The V segment lost 5 bases and the J segment 5 bases; nucleotides outside the gene matches: 8. The CDR3 loop spans 14 amino acids. Germline CDR1 SEHNR, CDR2 FQNEAQ (reference sequence). The DNA for the CDR3 is TGTGCCAGCAGCCGGGACAGCAGAAGAACTGAAGCTTTCTTT. Translated: CASSRDSRRTEAFF. The variable domain in full, completed from reference TRBV7-9 and TRBJ1-1, reads DTGVSQNPRHKITKRGQNVTFRCDPISEHNRLYWYRQTLGQGPEFLTYFQNEAQLEKSRLLSDRFSAERPKGSFSTLEIQRTEQGDSAMYLCASSRDSRRTEAFFGQGTRLTVV.

This clonotype was counted ten times or more. The chain couples TRBV3-1 to TRBJ2-7; D remains ambiguous. The V end lost 1 base, the J end lost 2 bases, and 9 bases lay between the germline ends. Germline CDR1 and CDR2: LGHDT and YNNKEL (reference sequence). The CDR3 length is 14 residues. CDR3 coding DNA: TGTGCCAGCAGCCAAGGAGGCAGGCCCTACGAGCAGTACTTC. It is translated as CASSQGGRPYEQYF.

V and J are TRBV19 and TRBJ1-2, with no clear D. This CDR3 comprises 14 residues. Trimming took off 3 bases at V and 3 bases at J, with 11 bases between the two ends. Germline CDR1 is LNHDA and CDR2 is SQIVND (reference sequence). The CDR3: CASSIETGYYGYTF. The CDR3 DNA reads TGTGCCAGTAGTATTGAGACGGGGTACTATGGCTACACCTTC.

In this sample, this clonotype turned up a few times. The genes are TRBV5-6 and TRBJ1-5; D perhaps matches TRBD1 (6 bases). Germline V gives CDR1 SGHDT, CDR2 YYEEEE. The ends were cut back, 7 bases at V and 1 base at J, with 12 bases in the middle. There are 14 residues in the CDR3. For the CDR3, the DNA is TGTGCCAGCCGCCGGGGGGCAAGCAATCAGCCCCAGCATTTT. Translated: CASRRGASNQPQHF.

This clonotype has just a few counts. V is TRBV27 and J is TRBJ1-1; D is ambiguous. Germline V lookup: CDR1 MNHEY, CDR2 SMNVEV (reference sequence). The CDR3 totals 14 residues. Deletions cut 0 bases from V and 4 bases from J, with 9 bases between. CDR3 in amino acids: CASSLSFVTTEAFF. The CDR3 region has the DNA TGTGCCAGCAGTTTATCCTTCGTTACCACTGAAGCTTTCTTT.

The chain uses TRBV12-3 or TRBV12-4 and TRBJ1-3; 8 bases fit TRBD1. The CDR3 is 16 residues long. V shed 5 bases, J shed 0 bases, and the junction held 6 bases outside the gene matches. The CDR3 coding sequence is TGTGCCAGCAGTATATACAGGGGGGACTCTGGAAACACCATATATTTT. It codes for CASSIYRGDSGNTIYF.

There are a few counts of this clonotype. The V and J genes are TRBV7-9 and TRBJ2-7; D is perhaps TRBD1 or TRBD2 (6 bases each). This CDR3 region has 13 residues. V was cut by 8 bases and J by 6 bases, with 17 bases left in between. Germline CDR1 SEHNR, CDR2 FQNEAQ (reference sequence). DNA of the CDR3: TGTGCCAGCTGCCCGAAGGGGGGAGGCGAGCAGTACTTC. As protein: CASCPKGGGEQYF.

In its sample, this clonotype was seen many times. The chain couples TRBV20-1 to TRBJ2-1; TRBD1 is a possible D gene (6 bases). V lost 3 bases, J lost 3 bases, and 12 bases lay in between. Germline V gives CDR1 DFQATT, CDR2 SNEGSKA (reference sequence). There are 14 residues in the CDR3. CDR3 protein: CSARTRGDYNEQFF. As DNA, the CDR3 is TGCAGTGCTAGGACCAGGGGCGACTACAATGAGCAGTTCTTC.

This clonotype was seen a handful of times. This sequence joins TRBV3-1 and TRBJ2-7; 7 positions agree with TRBD1. The CDR3 is 12 residues long. V shed 6 bases and J 6 bases; nucleotides not matched to a gene: 5. Germline CDR1 reads LGHDT; CDR2 reads YNNKEL (reference sequence). The CDR3 region is CASSLDRTEQYF. CDR3 DNA: TGTGCCAGCAGTCTGGACAGGACCGAGCAGTACTTC.

The V call is TRBV5-1, the J call TRBJ2-1; 8 bases align to TRBD2. CDR1 is SGHRS, CDR2 YFSETQ, per germline. CDR3 length: 17 amino acids. V was pared by 3 bases and J by 7 bases, with 15 bases of the junction left unmatched. For the CDR3, the DNA is TGCGCCAGCAGCTATGTTAGCGGGACTAGAGTGTTTAATGAGCAGTTCTTC. Translating it yields CASSYVSGTRVFNEQFF.

The V and J genes are TRBV6-2 or TRBV6-3 and TRBJ1-3; the D gene is possibly TRBD1 (5 bases). V was clipped by 6 bases and J by 4 bases, with 13 bases between them. This CDR3 is 14 amino acids long. Germline V gives CDR1 MNHEY, CDR2 SVGEGT. CDR3 region: CASRPSGAGNTIYF. As DNA, the CDR3 is TGTGCCAGCAGGCCCTCTGGGGCAGGAAACACCATATATTTT.